Below, one TCR beta chain is given with its context. No antigen is known for it. 5'RACE with constant-segment primers built TCRalpha and TCRbeta cDNA libraries with UMIs. One entry per CDR3 protein, called by TCRdb with MiXCR from the 5' RACE reads. The sample records more than 250,000 distinct CDR3 sequences, approximately 19% being singletons. This sample stems from a study of T-cell memory formation after mild COVID-19. Study details: There were largely donor-specific TCR clusters. Whole-study findings and limits: Several responding clones turned up in pre-infection memory, indicating that cross-reactive memory may have taken part. CD4+ contracting clones were mainly CM and EM; CD8+ ones, EMRA.

Looked up from germline, CDR1 is MNHEY and CDR2 is SVGAGI. The CDR3 is 13 residues long. The V segment lost 5 bases and the J segment 8 bases; nucleotides outside the gene matches: 6. V is TRBV6-5 and J is TRBJ1-2, with TRBD1 matching over 9 bases. Source material: PBMCs or a T cell subset sorted from them (not recorded which). This clonotype originated in a young man who had mild COVID-19 (a few samples of this study predate the infection). Cell type and time point are not known. The CDR3 nucleotides are TGTGCCAGCAGTCCGGGACAGGGAAGGGGCTACACCTTC. This gives the protein CASSPGQGRGYTF.